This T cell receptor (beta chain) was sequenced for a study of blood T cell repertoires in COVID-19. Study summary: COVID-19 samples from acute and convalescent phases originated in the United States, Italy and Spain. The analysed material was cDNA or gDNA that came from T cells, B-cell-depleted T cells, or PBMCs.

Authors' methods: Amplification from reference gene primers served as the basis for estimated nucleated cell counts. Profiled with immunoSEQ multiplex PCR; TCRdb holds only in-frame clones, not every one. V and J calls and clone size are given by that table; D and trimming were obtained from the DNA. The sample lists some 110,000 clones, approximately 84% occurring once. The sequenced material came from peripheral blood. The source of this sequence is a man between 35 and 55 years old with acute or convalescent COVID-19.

The DNA of the CDR3 is TGTGCCAGCACCCGGGGGGGGTATGAAAAACTGTTTTTT. Translating it yields CASTRGGYEKLFF. The rearrangement uses TRBV12-3 or TRBV12-4 and TRBJ1-4, with D perhaps TRBD1 (5 bases). V lost 7 bases to trimming and J lost 6 bases, with 12 bases between them. CDR3 length equals 13 residues.